What follows describes a single TCR beta chain. The antigen remains unidentified. The record originates from a study of OX40 agonist ivuxolimab in advanced cancers. Whole-study context: Three patients responded partially, comprising one with hepatocellular carcinoma and two with cutaneous melanoma. General observations from the study: The authors also found low normalized T-cell clonal expansion in some nonresponders.

Profiling relied on immunoSEQ multiplex PCR, and the TCRdb table lists in-frame clones only, not all of them. This table has 69,000 or so clones, around 80% appearing once. The ends were cut back, 5 bases at V and 7 bases at J, with 15 bases in the middle. The CDR3 runs 13 residues. Germline V gene sequence: CDR1 SGHAT, CDR2 FQDESV (reference sequence). This clonotype was sampled from an adult with an advanced solid tumor such as melanoma, head and neck, liver or kidney cancer. This sample comprised CD4+ or CD8+ T cells sorted from blood, obtained in a trial of the OX40 agonist ivuxolimab. The chain combines TRBV11-1 with TRBJ2-7; a weak D match, TRBD1 (5 bases). The CDR3 DNA follows: TGTGCCAGCAGCGTTTCAGGGTTAAGGGAGCAGTACTTC. It is translated as CASSVSGLREQYF.